The source of this TCR beta chain is a study of cytomegalovirus exposure and HLA in healthy donors. Germline-derived CDR1 and CDR2 are SSHAT and FNYEAQ (reference sequence). The CDR3 has 10 amino acids. Researchers ran the PCR with 60 Vbeta and 13 Jbeta primers. Measured with immunoSEQ multiplex PCR; TCRdb has only the in-frame clones, and not every one. Of some 130,000 clones listed, under 85% were seen once; the top ten hold roughly 3.1%. Concerning this clone: The junction departs from germline at one end; a sequencing error may be responsible.

The sequencing sample was made of PBMCs. V usage is TRBV7-7 and J usage is TRBJ1-2, with TRBD1 as a possible D gene (6 bases). The TCR was taken from a man younger than 40 in good health and CMV-seronegative. The DNA for the CDR3 is TGTGCTAGCAACGTGGACAGACGAGCCTTC. The encoded protein is CASNVDRRAF.